The source of this T cell receptor beta chain is a study of cytomegalovirus exposure and HLA in healthy donors. Study observations and caveats: Trimming of TCR beta V- and J-genes showed a link, identified in a later analysis, to a missense DCLRE1C variant.

The PCR used 60 Vbeta and 13 Jbeta primers. The data were produced by immunoSEQ multiplex PCR, yet TCRdb's version contains in-frame clones alone and is incomplete. The repertoire consists of roughly 80,000 clones, with about four fifths occurring once and the leading ten covering about 1.9%. In regard to this clone: Its antigen is still unknown.

The V gene end was trimmed by 3 bases and the J gene end by 4 bases; junction bases not matched to a gene: 6. The germline gives CDR1 SGHRS, CDR2 YFSETQ. The CDR3 totals 18 residues. The TCR originated in a woman between 25 and 40 years old in good health and CMV-seronegative. The chain combines TRBV5-1 with TRBJ2-2; 16 bases are a match to TRBD2. Material for sequencing was PBMCs. The CDR3 nucleotides read TGCGCCAGCAGCTGGGGACTAGCGGGAGGGCGCGGCACCGGGGAGCTGTTTTTT. Its protein is CASSWGLAGGRGTGELFF.